The sequence of this TCR beta chain was determined in a study of T cells in Graves' hyperthyroidism and ophthalmopathy. For the study at large: Peripheral blood was drawn at first diagnosis, prior to all treatment.

This clonotype was detected a few times. The CDR3 loop spans 15 amino acids. Germline loops: CDR1 SGHTA, CDR2 FQGTGA. Unmatched junction bases numbered 7, after V lost 4 bases and J lost 8 bases. Amplification of TCR beta CDR3 regions was performed using RNA transcripts as template. During a first-round RT-PCR of the TCR CDR3, the HTBI primer set was used. Each CDR3 protein is one row after TCRdb ran MiXCR on the multiplex PCR reads. The table includes under 400,000 distinct CDR3 sequences, just under 25% detected once. Specimen: blood. The J gene is TRBJ2-1, the V gene TRBV7-3, with 11 bases aligning to TRBD2. This TCR was recovered from a man in his fifties or sixties with Graves' hyperthyroidism. The CDR3 spells CASSSLAGGMYEQFF. The CDR3 bases are TGTGCCAGCAGCTCCCTAGCGGGAGGTATGTATGAGCAGTTCTTC.